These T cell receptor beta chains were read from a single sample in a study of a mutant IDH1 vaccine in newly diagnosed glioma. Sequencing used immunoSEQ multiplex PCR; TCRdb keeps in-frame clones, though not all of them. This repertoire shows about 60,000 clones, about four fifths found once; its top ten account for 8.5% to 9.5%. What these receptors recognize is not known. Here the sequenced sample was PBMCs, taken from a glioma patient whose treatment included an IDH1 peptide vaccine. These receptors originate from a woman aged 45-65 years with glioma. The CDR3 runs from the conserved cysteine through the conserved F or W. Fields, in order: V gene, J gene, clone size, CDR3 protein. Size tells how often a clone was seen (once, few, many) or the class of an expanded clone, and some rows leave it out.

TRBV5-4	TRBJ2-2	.	CASSPGASGGAKVGELFF
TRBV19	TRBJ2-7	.	CASSPLGRGLQDEQYF
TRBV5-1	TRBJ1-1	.	CASRVFMNTEAFF
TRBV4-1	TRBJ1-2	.	CASSQGRRGTGYTF
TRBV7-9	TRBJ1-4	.	CASSFPDRDEKLFF
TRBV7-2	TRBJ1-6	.	CASTPDRGLYSPLHF
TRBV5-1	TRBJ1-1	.	CASSLDQFGDTEAFF
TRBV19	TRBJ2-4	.	CASSIAGARIAKNIQYF
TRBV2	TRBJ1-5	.	CASRVHKSGSNQPQHF
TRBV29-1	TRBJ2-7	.	CSVRRTPKAYEQYF
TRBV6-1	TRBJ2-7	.	CASSGVTTYEQYF
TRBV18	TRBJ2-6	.	CASSPVGISGANVLTF
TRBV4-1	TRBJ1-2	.	CASSQDRASYGYTF
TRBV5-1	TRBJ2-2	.	CASSLGENTGELFF
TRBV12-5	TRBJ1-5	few	CASGPGRAEQGNQPQHF
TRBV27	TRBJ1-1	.	CASSLKGFNTEAFF
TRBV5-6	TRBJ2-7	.	CASSKDSYEQYF
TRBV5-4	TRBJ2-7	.	CASSSGTSYSYEQYF
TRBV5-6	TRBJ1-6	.	CASSFPADSDSPLHF
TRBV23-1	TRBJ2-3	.	CALSRRSWWAGGRADTQYF
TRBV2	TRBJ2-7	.	CASSAKFGVYEQYF
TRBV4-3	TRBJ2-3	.	CASSQDRSSGGADTQYF
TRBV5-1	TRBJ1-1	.	CASSLGVEAFF
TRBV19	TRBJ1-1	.	CASIRPGMNTEAFF
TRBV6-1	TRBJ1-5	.	CASSEYPNRESNQPQHF
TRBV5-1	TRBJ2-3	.	CASSLRSGTSTDTQYF
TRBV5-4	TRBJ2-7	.	CASSFMGGSYEQYF
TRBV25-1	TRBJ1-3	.	CASSEGRGNTIYF
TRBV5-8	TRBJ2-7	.	CASSPTGGVATFASYEQYF
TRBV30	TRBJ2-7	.	CAWSVGTYYEQYF
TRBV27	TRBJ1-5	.	CASSLSSYSNQPQHF
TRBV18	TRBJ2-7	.	CASSPAGQASYEQYF
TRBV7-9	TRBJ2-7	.	CASSPPGQGDYEQYF
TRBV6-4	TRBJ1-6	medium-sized	CASSDSGNSPLHF
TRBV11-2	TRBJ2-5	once	CASSWSQETQYF
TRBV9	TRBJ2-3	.	CASSSSSGTGLTDTQYF
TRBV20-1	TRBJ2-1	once	CSAMKGEQFF
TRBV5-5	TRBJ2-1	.	CASSYGTTNEQFF
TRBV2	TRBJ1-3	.	CASSDDRGSGNTIYF